The table lists the clone carrying this TCR beta chain with a count of one. Under the authors' procedure: Amplifying reference gene primers gave estimates of nucleated cell counts. This table comes from immunoSEQ multiplex PCR, and its TCRdb copy is limited to in-frame clones, with some not included. V and J calls and clone size follow that table, whereas D and trimming were derived from the DNA. The table includes 250,000 to 300,000 clones, roughly 83% detected once. This CDR3 comprises 13 residues. Germline trimming cut 7 bases from V and 2 bases from J; bases unmatched to any gene: 8. Per the germline V gene, CDR1 is GTSNPN and CDR2 is SVGIG (reference sequence). This sample was taken from a study of blood T cell repertoires in COVID-19. As for the study in general: Acute and convalescent COVID-19 specimens originated in the United States, Italy and Spain. From T cells, B-cell-depleted T cells, or PBMCs came the material, which was cDNA or gDNA.

This clonotype was sampled from a man aged 55 to 70 who had recovered from COVID-19. This chain links TRBV30 with TRBJ2-7; 7 positions agree with TRBD2. The sequenced sample consisted of peripheral blood. CDR3 residues: CASKAGRPYEQYF. CDR3 sequence (DNA): TGTGCCTCCAAAGCGGGAAGGCCCTACGAGCAGTACTTC.